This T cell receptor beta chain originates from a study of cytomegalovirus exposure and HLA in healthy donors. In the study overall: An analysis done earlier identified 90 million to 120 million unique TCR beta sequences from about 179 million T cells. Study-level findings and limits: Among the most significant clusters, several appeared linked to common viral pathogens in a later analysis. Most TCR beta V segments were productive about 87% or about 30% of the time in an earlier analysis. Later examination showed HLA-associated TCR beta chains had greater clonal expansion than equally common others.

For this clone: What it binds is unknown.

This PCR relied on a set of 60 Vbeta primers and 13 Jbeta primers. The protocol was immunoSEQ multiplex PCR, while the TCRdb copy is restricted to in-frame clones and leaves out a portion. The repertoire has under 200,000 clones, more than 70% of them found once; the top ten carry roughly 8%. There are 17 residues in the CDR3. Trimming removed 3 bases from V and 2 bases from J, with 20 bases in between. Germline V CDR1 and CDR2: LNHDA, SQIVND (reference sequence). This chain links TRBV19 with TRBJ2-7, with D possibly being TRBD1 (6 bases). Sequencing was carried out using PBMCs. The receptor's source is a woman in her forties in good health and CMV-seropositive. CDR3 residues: CASSIGLTGPLTYEQYF. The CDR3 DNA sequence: TGTGCCAGTAGTATCGGCCTGACAGGTCCACTCACCTACGAGCAGTACTTC.